These 12 T cell receptor beta chains originate from one sample sequenced in a study of control samples from healthy donors and cancer patients. The method was immunoSEQ multiplex PCR; TCRdb's version includes in-frame clones alone and lacks a portion of them. The profile shows approximately 150,000 clones, 80% to 95% of them singletons. Material: blood. The receptors originated from a man in his thirties or forties in good health.

This rearrangement joins TRBV7-7 to TRBJ2-7; the match to TRBD2 covers 9 bases. The length of the CDR3 is 14 residues. Germline values: CDR1 SSHAT, CDR2 FNYEAQ (reference sequence). Trimming took 5 bases from V and 3 from J; bases not matched to a gene: 5. The CDR3 loop is CASSPSGADYEQYF. DNA for the CDR3: TGTGCCAGCAGCCCTAGCGGGGCCGACTACGAGCAGTACTTC. Full variable domain (outside the CDR3, taken from reference TRBV7-7 and TRBJ2-7): GAGVSQSPRYKVTKRGQDVTLRCDPISSHATLYWYQQALGQGPEFLTYFNYEAQPDKSGLPSDRFSAERPEGSISTLTIQRTEQRDSAMYRCASSPSGADYEQYFGPGTRLTVT.

The V gene is TRBV12-5, the J gene TRBJ2-3; the D call may be TRBD1 or TRBD2 (5 bases each). The CDR3 loop spans 16 amino acids. In germline, CDR1 is LGHNT, CDR2 FRNRAP. Trimming pared 5 bases from V and 0 bases from J, leaving 15 bases between. The CDR3 region is CASGRDARTSTDTQYF. In nucleotides, the CDR3 is TGTGCTAGTGGTCGGGACGCCAGAACTAGCACAGATACGCAGTATTTT.

The chain couples TRBV5-1 to TRBJ2-7, with TRBD2 matching 9 bases. CDR1 is SGHRS, CDR2 YFSETQ, per germline. The CDR3 sequence is 16 residues long. The V and J ends lost 2 bases and 3 bases, in that order; junction bases with no gene match: 9. CDR3 in DNA: TGCGCCAGCAGCTTCCCTAGGACTAGCGACCTCTACGAGCAGTACTTC. It translates to CASSFPRTSDLYEQYF.

This chain uses TRBV30 with TRBJ1-1; D remains ambiguous. The V and J ends lost 0 bases and 0 bases respectively, with 17 bases between them. CDR3 length: 17 amino acids. Germline V gives CDR1 GTSNPN, CDR2 SVGIG (reference sequence). CDR3 in amino acids: CAWSVRALTEMNTEAFF. The CDR3 DNA follows: TGTGCCTGGAGTGTAAGGGCCCTAACGGAAATGAACACTGAAGCTTTCTTT.

This clone was seen only once. The chain uses TRBV25-1 and TRBJ2-4; TRBD1 matches at 8 bases. Trimming at V came to 6 bases and at J to 3 bases, leaving 1 base not matched to a gene. This CDR3 is built from 13 residues. Per germline, CDR1 MGHDK and CDR2 SYGVNS. Here the CDR3 reads CASRQGGKNIQYF. In DNA, the CDR3 is TGTGCCAGCAGACAGGGGGGCAAAAACATTCAGTACTTC.

The gene calls are TRBV10-2 and TRBJ2-3; 12 bases fit TRBD2. Trimming took 9 bases from V and 5 from J; bases not matched to a gene: 6. Germline CDR1 reads WSHSY; CDR2 reads SAAADI. The CDR3 contains 14 residues. The CDR3 sequence is CASRPGLAGDTQYF. The CDR3 DNA reads TGCGCCAGTCGACCGGGACTAGCGGGAGATACGCAGTATTTT.

The CDR3 is CASSPTGVEGYTF. Written as DNA, the CDR3 is TGTGCCAGCAGCCCGACAGGGGTAGAGGGCTACACCTTC. The chain is built from TRBV5-4 and TRBJ1-2; the match to TRBD1 covers 8 bases. From germline, CDR1 is SGHNT and CDR2 YYREEE (reference sequence). The CDR3 extends over 13 amino acids. J was trimmed by 8 bases and V by 4 bases; bases with no gene match: 7.

This clone was seen a single time. This chain joins TRBV11-2 and TRBJ1-2, with TRBD1 matching over 9 bases. CDR3 length: 12 amino acids. Unmatched junction bases numbered 2, after V lost 5 bases and J lost 7 bases. The germline V gene has CDR1 SGHAT and CDR2 FQNNGV. CDR3 in DNA: TGTGCCAGCAGCGAGACAGGGGGTGGCTACACCTTC. Its protein product is CASSETGGGYTF.

The V gene is TRBV7-2, the J gene TRBJ1-1; TRBD1 might be the D (6 bases). The CDR3 has 15 residues. Germline lookup yields CDR1 SGHTA and CDR2 FQGNSA. V lost 5 bases to trimming and J lost 2 bases, with 15 bases between them. The CDR3 sequence is CASSPFRTANTEAFF. CDR3 nucleotides: TGTGCCAGCAGCCCCTTTCGGACAGCCAACACTGAAGCTTTCTTT.

This chain links TRBV15 with TRBJ1-5, with D possibly TRBD1 on 6 matching bases. Germline-derived CDR1 and CDR2 are LNHNV and YYDKDF (reference sequence). V lost 5 bases to trimming and J lost 1 base, with 9 bases between them. The CDR3 extends over 14 amino acids. In DNA, the CDR3 is TGTGCCACCAGCGTCGACAGGAGCAATCAGCCCCAGCATTTT. Translation: CATSVDRSNQPQHF. Full variable domain (remainder filled in from reference TRBV15 and TRBJ1-5): DAMVIQNPRYQVTQFGKPVTLSCSQTLNHNVMYWYQQKSSQAPKLLFHYYDKDFNNEADTPDNFQSRRPNTSFCFLDIRSPGLGDTAMYLCATSVDRSNQPQHFGDGTRLSIL.

This chain connects TRBV6-2 or TRBV6-3 to TRBJ1-1; the match to TRBD1 covers 8 bases. This CDR3 is 16 amino acids long. V trimming: 4 bases; J trimming: 0 bases; junction bases outside the gene matches: 7. Looked up from germline, CDR1 is MNHEY and CDR2 is SVGEGT. For the CDR3, the DNA is TGTGCCAGCAGTTTCCGGACAGGGACCATGAACACTGAAGCTTTCTTT. This gives the protein CASSFRTGTMNTEAFF.

This chain links TRBV6-1 with TRBJ2-3; 9 bases map to TRBD2. J was trimmed by 0 bases and V by 4 bases; bases with no gene match: 5. The CDR3 totals 16 residues. The germline gives CDR1 MNHNS, CDR2 SASEGT. In DNA, the CDR3 is TGTGCCAGCAGTGGTACTAGCGGGTCAAGCACAGATACGCAGTATTTT. Translation gives CASSGTSGSSTDTQYF.